These 20 T cell receptor beta chains share one sample of origin, sequenced in a study of blood T cell repertoires in COVID-19. Data came from immunoSEQ multiplex PCR; TCRdb stores just in-frame clones and leaves some out. The sample includes fewer than 250,000 clones, roughly 80% of them seen just once. The sample comprised peripheral blood. These receptors all stem from an elderly woman with acute or convalescent COVID-19.

The chain uses TRBV7-8 and TRBJ2-1; possible D gene TRBD1, 5 bases. The CDR3 loop spans 14 amino acids. The germline gives CDR1 SGHVS, CDR2 FQNEAQ. Trimming removed 4 bases at V and 7 bases at J, with 14 bases between. The CDR3 DNA follows: TGTGCCAGCAGCTCCGGGCAGGGTGAAAATGAGCAGTTCTTC. Protein product: CASSSGQGENEQFF. The full variable domain, with the rest looked up from reference TRBV7-8 and TRBJ2-1, is GAGVSQSPRYKVAKRGQDVALRCDPISGHVSLFWYQQALGQGPEFLTYFQNEAQLDKSGLPSDRFFAERPEGSVSTLKIQRTQQEDSAVYLCASSSGQGENEQFFGPGTRLTVL.

The CDR3 DNA is TGTGCCAGCAGCTTAGTACTAGCGGACACCGGGGAGCTGTTTTTT. Amino acids: CASSLVLADTGELFF. V gene TRBV7-8 combines with J gene TRBJ2-2; TRBD2 agrees at 8 bases. This CDR3 contains 15 residues. The germline V gene has CDR1 SGHVS and CDR2 FQNEAQ. V lost 1 base, J lost 3 bases, and 1 base stayed unmatched. Combining the CDR3 with reference TRBV7-8 and TRBJ2-2 gives the whole variable domain GAGVSQSPRYKVAKRGQDVALRCDPISGHVSLFWYQQALGQGPEFLTYFQNEAQLDKSGLPSDRFFAERPEGSVSTLKIQRTQQEDSAVYLCASSLVLADTGELFFGEGSRLTVL.

The chain couples TRBV7-9 to TRBJ2-1; D ambiguous. CDR3 length: 15 amino acids. CDR1 is SEHNR, CDR2 FQNEAQ, per germline (reference sequence). Trimming cost V 4 bases and J 5 bases, with 15 bases left between them. The CDR3 DNA sequence: TGTGCCAGCAGCTCTTATCCCCTAGGCAACAATGAGCAGTTCTTC. This sequence encodes CASSSYPLGNNEQFF.

This sequence joins TRBV5-1 and TRBJ2-4; D gene ambiguous. CDR1 is SGHRS, CDR2 YFSETQ, per germline. V lost 0 bases, J lost 0 bases, and 4 bases lay in between. The CDR3 has 14 amino acids. CDR3 sequence (DNA): TGCGCCAGCAGCTTGGACTTAGCCAAAAACATTCAGTACTTC. Protein sequence: CASSLDLAKNIQYF.

V is TRBV19 and J is TRBJ1-6, with 8 bases fitting TRBD1. V lost 5 bases and J lost 6; bases outside the gene matches: 15. The CDR3 consists of 18 residues. Germline loops: CDR1 LNHDA, CDR2 SQIVND (reference sequence). This chain's CDR3 is CASSVGQGGGFGNSPLHF. In nucleotides, the CDR3 is TGTGCCAGTAGTGTCGGACAGGGAGGGGGTTTTGGTAATTCACCCCTCCACTTT.

The rearrangement uses TRBV7-3 and TRBJ2-1, with 9 bases identical to TRBD2. Losses at the gene ends were 3 bases for V and 7 bases for J; bases not matched to a gene: 4. The CDR3 is 14 residues long. The germline CDR1 and CDR2 sequences are SGHTA and FQGTGA. The CDR3 bases are TGTGCCAGCAGCTTTAGCGGGGGTGGAAATGAGCAGTTCTTC. It is translated as CASSFSGGGNEQFF.

This chain links TRBV5-6 with TRBJ2-2; TRBD1 is a possible D gene (6 bases). Germline V CDR1 and CDR2: SGHDT, YYEEEE. Trimming took 0 bases from V and 4 from J, leaving 10 bases between them. The CDR3 length is 15 residues. CDR3 bases: TGTGCCAGCAGCTTGGGGGGGCGCGGCACCGGGGAGCTGTTTTTT. Translation gives CASSLGGRGTGELFF.

The V and J genes are TRBV7-9 and TRBJ1-4, with 7 positions matching TRBD1. This CDR3 has 14 residues. Germline CDR1 SEHNR, CDR2 FQNEAQ (reference sequence). Unmatched junction bases numbered 5, after V lost 5 bases and J lost 5 bases. In nucleotides, the CDR3 is TGTGCCAGCAGCCAAGGACAGGACAATGAAAAACTGTTTTTT. Translating gives CASSQGQDNEKLFF.

The V and J genes are TRBV6-5 and TRBJ1-1; the D is unclear. There are 13 residues in the CDR3. Trimming took off 6 bases at V and 11 bases at J, with 19 bases between the two ends. Germline V gene data show CDR1 as MNHEY and CDR2 as SVGAGI. CDR3 coding DNA: TGTGCCAGCAGCCCGAGAAACGAACTATGGGCTTTCTTT. It yields the protein CASSPRNELWAFF.

The chain carries TRBV19 and TRBJ2-5; TRBD1 is a possible D gene (6 bases). Trimming pared 4 bases from V and 2 bases from J, leaving 8 bases between. The CDR3 sequence is 13 residues long. Germline CDR1 LNHDA, CDR2 SQIVND (reference sequence). In DNA form, the CDR3 reads TGTGCCAGTAGTAAGGACAGTCAAGAGACCCAGTACTTC. Residues: CASSKDSQETQYF.

The chain has TRBV19 and TRBJ1-4; perhaps TRBD1 as D (5 bases). CDR1 and CDR2 from the germline V gene are LNHDA and SQIVND (reference sequence). Deletions cut 6 bases from V and 7 bases from J, with 18 bases between. There are 15 residues in the CDR3. The CDR3 coding sequence is TGTGCCAGTAGCCCCCGGGGGGGTGTGGGTGAAAAACTGTTTTTT. Translating it yields CASSPRGGVGEKLFF.

The chain uses TRBV28 and TRBJ2-5; D perhaps matches TRBD1 (5 bases). The CDR3 totals 12 residues. Germline V gene lookup returns CDR1 MDHEN and CDR2 SYDVKM. V lost 6 bases and J 9 bases, leaving 14 bases between the germline ends. The CDR3 is CASSPTEGAQYF. Written as DNA, the CDR3 is TGTGCCAGCAGCCCTACTGAAGGGGCCCAGTACTTC.

The chain recombines TRBV3-1 (or the pseudogene TRBV3-2) with TRBJ1-2, with TRBD1 matching over 10 bases. Germline V gene data show CDR1 as LGHDT and CDR2 as YNNKEL (reference sequence). This CDR3 is built from 15 residues. Losses at the gene ends were 3 bases for V and 8 bases for J; bases not matched to a gene: 9. The CDR3, as DNA: TGTGCCAGCAGCCATCCCGACAGGGGGCTTGGAGGCTACACCTTC. Translating it yields CASSHPDRGLGGYTF.

The count of this clone is one. The chain combines TRBV14 with TRBJ1-5; no definite D call. The V end lost 0 bases, the J end lost 9 bases, and 6 bases lay between the germline ends. This CDR3 contains 12 residues. The germline V gene encodes CDR1 SGHDN and CDR2 FVKESK. CDR3 sequence reads: CASSQDPGPQHF. In nucleotides, the CDR3 is TGTGCCAGCAGCCAAGACCCGGGGCCCCAGCATTTT.

This clone was detected once. The chain links TRBV9 to TRBJ1-2; tentative D call: TRBD1 (5 bases). The length of the CDR3 is 15 residues. V lost 4 bases and J lost 4, with 17 bases in between. CDR1 SGDLS and CDR2 YYNGEE come from the germline V gene. Here the CDR3 DNA reads TGTGCCAGCAGCACACCCCCCACAGGAACCTATGGCTACACCTTC. It yields the protein CASSTPPTGTYGYTF.

This clone was seen a few times. This chain links TRBV6-2 or TRBV6-3 with TRBJ2-5; 8 bases line up with TRBD2. V dropped 0 bases and J dropped 7; count of bases not matched to a gene: 10. CDR3 length equals 16 residues. From germline, CDR1 is MNHEY and CDR2 SVGEGT. CDR3 bases: TGTGCCAGCAGTTACTCGACTCGGGGGGGTTTGGTGACCCAGTACTTC. Encoded protein: CASSYSTRGGLVTQYF.

The CDR3 region has the DNA TGTGCCAGCAGTTTATGGTTAGCGGGAGGGCCCGGGGGGGCCAACGTCCTGACTTTC. Translating it yields CASSLWLAGGPGGANVLTF. The rearrangement links TRBV28 to TRBJ2-6; TRBD2 matches 11 bases. The CDR3 sequence is 19 residues long. V was pared by 0 bases and J by 4 bases, with 8 bases of the junction left unmatched. Per the germline V gene, CDR1 is MDHEN and CDR2 is SYDVKM.

The DNA of the CDR3 is TGTGCCAGCAGTCGGACAGGGGACCCCGGATACGAGCAGTACTTC. Its translation: CASSRTGDPGYEQYF. The gene calls are TRBV6-5 and TRBJ2-7; TRBD1 matches at 9 bases. V lost 5 bases and J lost 4; bases outside the gene matches: 9. The CDR3 contains 15 residues. Germline-derived CDR1 and CDR2 are MNHEY and SVGAGI.

The rearrangement links TRBV27 to TRBJ2-3, with a weak D call TRBD1 (5 bases). CDR3 length equals 13 residues. Germline V CDR1 and CDR2: MNHEY, SMNVEV (reference sequence). V was cut by 6 bases and J by 2 bases, with 9 bases left in between. The CDR3 nucleotides read TGTGCCAGCAGGCCGGACAACACAGATACGCAGTATTTT. It is translated as CASRPDNTDTQYF.

This clone was seen a handful of times. The rearrangement links TRBV12-3 or TRBV12-4 to TRBJ1-1; 7 positions agree with TRBD1. The CDR3 sequence is 13 residues long. Trimming took 4 bases from V and 1 from J; bases not matched to a gene: 0. The CDR3 sequence: CASSWTGNTEAFF. The CDR3 nucleotides read TGTGCCAGCAGTTGGACAGGGAACACTGAAGCTTTCTTT.